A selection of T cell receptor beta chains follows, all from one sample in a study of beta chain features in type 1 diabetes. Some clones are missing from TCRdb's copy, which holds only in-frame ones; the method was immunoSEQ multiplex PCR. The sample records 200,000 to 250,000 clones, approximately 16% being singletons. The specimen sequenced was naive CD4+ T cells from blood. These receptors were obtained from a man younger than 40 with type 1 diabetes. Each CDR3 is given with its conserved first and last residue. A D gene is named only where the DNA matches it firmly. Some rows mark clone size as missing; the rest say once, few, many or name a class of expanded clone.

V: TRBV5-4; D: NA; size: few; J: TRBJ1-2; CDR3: CASSLEVGYGYTF; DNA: TGTGCCAGCAGCTTGGAGGTGGGCTATGGCTACACCTTC
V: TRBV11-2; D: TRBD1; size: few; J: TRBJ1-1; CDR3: CASSLAGTVTEAFF; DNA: TGTGCCAGCAGCTTAGCCGGGACAGTAACTGAAGCTTTCTTT
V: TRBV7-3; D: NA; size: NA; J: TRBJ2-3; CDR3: CASSRVTRDTQYF; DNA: TGTGCCAGCAGCCGTGTGACGCGAGATACGCAGTATTTT
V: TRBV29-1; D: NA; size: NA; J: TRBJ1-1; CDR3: CSVQGSHEAFF; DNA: TGCAGCGTTCAGGGATCTCATGAAGCTTTCTTT
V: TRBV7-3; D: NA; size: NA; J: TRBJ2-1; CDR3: CASSLAGQAYNEQFF; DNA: TGTGCCAGCAGCTTAGCGGGACAAGCCTACAATGAGCAGTTCTTC
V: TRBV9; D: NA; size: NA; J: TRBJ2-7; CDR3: CASSPNGSPSNEQYF; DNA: TGTGCCAGCAGCCCGAATGGGTCGCCCTCCAACGAGCAGTACTTC
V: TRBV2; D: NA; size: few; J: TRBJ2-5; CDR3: CAGLYGTGEETQYF; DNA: TGTGCCGGACTGTACGGGACCGGTGAAGAGACCCAGTACTTC
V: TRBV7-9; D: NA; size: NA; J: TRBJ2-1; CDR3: CASSSRGTPDNEQFF; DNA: TGTGCCAGCAGCTCACGCGGGACTCCCGACAATGAGCAGTTCTTC
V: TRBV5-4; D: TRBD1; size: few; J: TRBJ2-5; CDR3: CASSSRTGQETQYF; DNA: TGTGCCAGCAGCTCCAGGACAGGACAAGAGACCCAGTACTTC
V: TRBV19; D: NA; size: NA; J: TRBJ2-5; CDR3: CASSIAATEETQYF; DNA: TGTGCCAGTAGTATAGCCGCGACAGAAGAGACCCAGTACTTC
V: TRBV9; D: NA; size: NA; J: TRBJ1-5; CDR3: CASSFSGSNQPQHF; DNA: TGTGCCAGCAGCTTCAGTGGGAGCAATCAGCCCCAGCATTTT
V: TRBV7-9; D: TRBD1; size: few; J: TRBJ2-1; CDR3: CASSLRGQNSYNEQFF; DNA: TGTGCCAGCAGCTTAAGGGGACAGAACTCCTACAATGAGCAGTTCTTC
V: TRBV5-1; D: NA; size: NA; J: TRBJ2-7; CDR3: CASSLDGSGALPEF; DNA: TGCGCCAGCAGCTTGGACGGCTCGGGAGCTCTTCCAGAGTTC
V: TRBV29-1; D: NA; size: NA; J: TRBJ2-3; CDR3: CSVITSPLLTDTQYF; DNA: TGCAGCGTCATAACTAGCCCACTACTCACAGATACGCAGTATTTT
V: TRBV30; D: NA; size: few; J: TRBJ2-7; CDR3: CAWRWARSNEQYF; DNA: TGTGCCTGGAGGTGGGCTAGGTCTAACGAGCAGTACTTC
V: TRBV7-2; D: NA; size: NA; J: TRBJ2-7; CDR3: CASSLVAARYEQYF; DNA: TGTGCCAGCAGCTTGGTTGCGGCGCGGTACGAGCAGTACTTC
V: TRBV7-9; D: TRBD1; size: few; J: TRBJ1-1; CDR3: CASRSDREYTEAFF; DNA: TGTGCCAGCAGATCAGACAGGGAATACACTGAAGCTTTCTTT
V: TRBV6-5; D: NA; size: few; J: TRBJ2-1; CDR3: CASSYRRPTYNEQFF; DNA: TGTGCCAGCAGTTACCGACGGCCGACCTACAATGAGCAGTTCTTC
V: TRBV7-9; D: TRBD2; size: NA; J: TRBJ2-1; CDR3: CASSLVAGGWNEQFF; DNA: TGTGCCAGCAGCTTAGTAGCGGGAGGGTGGAATGAGCAGTTCTTC
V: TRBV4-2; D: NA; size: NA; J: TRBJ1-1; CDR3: CASSQVGGRGPEAFF; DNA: TGTGCCAGCAGCCAAGTCGGAGGGAGAGGCCCTGAAGCTTTCTTT